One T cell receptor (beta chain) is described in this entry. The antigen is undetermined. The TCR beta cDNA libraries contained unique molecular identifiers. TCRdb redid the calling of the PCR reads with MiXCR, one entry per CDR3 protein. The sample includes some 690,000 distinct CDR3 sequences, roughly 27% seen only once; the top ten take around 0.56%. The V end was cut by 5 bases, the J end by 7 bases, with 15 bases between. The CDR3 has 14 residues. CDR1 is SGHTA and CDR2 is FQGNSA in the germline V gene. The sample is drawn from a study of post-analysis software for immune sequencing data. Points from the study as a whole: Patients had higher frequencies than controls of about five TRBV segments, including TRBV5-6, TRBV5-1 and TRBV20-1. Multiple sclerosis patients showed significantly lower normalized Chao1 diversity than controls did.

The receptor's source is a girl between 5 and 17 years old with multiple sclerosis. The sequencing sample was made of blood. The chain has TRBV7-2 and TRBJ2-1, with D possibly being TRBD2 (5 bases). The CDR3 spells CASSTSLGSNEQFF. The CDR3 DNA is TGTGCCAGCAGCACCAGCCTAGGGAGTAATGAGCAGTTCTTC.